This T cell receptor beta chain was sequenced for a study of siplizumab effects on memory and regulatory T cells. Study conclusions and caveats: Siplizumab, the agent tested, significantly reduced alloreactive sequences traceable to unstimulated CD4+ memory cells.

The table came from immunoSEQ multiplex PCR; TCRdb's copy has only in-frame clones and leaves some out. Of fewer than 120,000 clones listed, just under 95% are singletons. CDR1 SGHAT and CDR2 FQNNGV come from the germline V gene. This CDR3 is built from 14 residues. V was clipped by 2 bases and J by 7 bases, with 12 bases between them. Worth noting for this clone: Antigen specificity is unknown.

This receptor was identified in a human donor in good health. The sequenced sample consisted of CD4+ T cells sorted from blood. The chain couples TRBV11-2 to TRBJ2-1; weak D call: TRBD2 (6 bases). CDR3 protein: CASSLIGSRNEQFF. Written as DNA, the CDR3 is TGTGCCAGCAGCTTAATCGGGAGCCGTAATGAGCAGTTCTTC.